These 8 T cell receptor beta chains originate from one sample sequenced in a study of Ad26.COV2.S vaccination and SARS-CoV-2 variants. Profiling relied on immunoSEQ multiplex PCR, and the TCRdb table lists in-frame clones only, not all of them. The data hold 240,000 or so clones, with roughly 90% observed a single time. This sample's treatment: around 19 received Ad26.COV2.S at low or high dose, single or two shots; roughly five received placebo; per-sample allocation not given. It was on day 63 after the first vaccine or placebo injection that samples were taken. The source was peripheral blood, collected in a trial of Ad26.COV2.S vaccine versus placebo. The receptors derive from a person between 18 and 60 years old who received the Ad26.COV2.S COVID-19 vaccine or a placebo.

This rearrangement joins TRBV6-1 to TRBJ2-1; 8 bases are shared with TRBD2. The CDR3 spans 17 residues. CDR1 and CDR2 from the germline V gene are MNHNS and SASEGT. With V trimmed by 4 bases and J by 1 base, 9 bases remained unmatched. This CDR3 is CASSGSIREGSYNEQFF. The CDR3 nucleotides read TGTGCCAGCAGTGGTTCAATCCGGGAGGGGTCCTACAATGAGCAGTTCTTC.

The chain recombines TRBV9 with TRBJ1-1; no definite D call. The germline V gene encodes CDR1 SGDLS and CDR2 YYNGEE. The CDR3 loop spans 12 amino acids. The V end was cut by 0 bases, the J end by 6 bases, with 6 bases between. CDR3 residues: CASSVEGSEAFF. As DNA, the CDR3 is TGTGCCAGCAGCGTAGAAGGTTCTGAAGCTTTCTTT. The variable domain in full, completed from reference TRBV9 and TRBJ1-1, reads DSGVTQTPKHLITATGQRVTLRCSPRSGDLSVYWYQQSLDQGLQFLIQYYNGEERAKGNILERFSAQQFPDLHSELNLSSLELGDSALYFCASSVEGSEAFFGQGTRLTVV.

This clone was recorded a few times. V is TRBV27 and J is TRBJ1-5; tentative D call: TRBD1 (6 bases). Trimming took off 6 bases at V and 11 bases at J, with 14 bases between the two ends. The CDR3 covers 12 residues. The germline V gene encodes CDR1 MNHEY and CDR2 SMNVEV (reference sequence). CDR3 protein: CASSSGAGAQHF. The CDR3 DNA reads as TGTGCCAGCAGCTCAGGGGCGGGAGCCCAGCATTTT.

The V gene is TRBV7-2, the J gene TRBJ2-7; unclear D gene. V gave up 4 bases and J gave up 6 bases, with 10 bases separating them. CDR1 and CDR2 (germline): SGHTA, FQGNSA. The CDR3 totals 12 residues. The CDR3 spells CASSSALGEQYF. The CDR3 bases are TGTGCCAGCAGCTCGGCGTTGGGCGAGCAGTACTTC.

This clone was seen once. The V call is TRBV21-1, the J call TRBJ2-7; the table's D call TRBD1 went unverified against the DNA. TRBV21-1 is a recognized pseudogene. This CDR3 comprises 14 residues. The CDR3 DNA reads as TGTGCCAGCAGCGACCAGGGGCCCGACTACGAGCAGTACTTC. Amino acid sequence: CASSDQGPDYEQYF.

The chain has TRBV28 and TRBJ1-3, with 7 bases matching TRBD1. CDR3 length equals 15 residues. Germline CDR1 and CDR2: MDHEN and SYDVKM. Trimming at V came to 5 bases and at J to 1 base, leaving 5 bases not matched to a gene. The CDR3 nucleotides read TGTGCCAGCAGTGACGGGACAGTGTCTGGAAACACCATATATTTT. It is translated as CASSDGTVSGNTIYF.

This clone was detected a few times. This chain joins TRBV5-1 and TRBJ1-6; 8 bases are a match to TRBD1. The CDR3 runs 14 residues. With V trimmed by 4 bases and J by 4 bases, 1 base remained unmatched. CDR1 is SGHRS, CDR2 YFSETQ, per germline. The CDR3 coding sequence is TGCGCCAGCAGCAGGACAGGGTATAATTCACCCCTCCACTTT. Residues: CASSRTGYNSPLHF.

The sample holds one count of this clone. V gene TRBV25-1 combines with J gene TRBJ2-3; D is possibly TRBD1 or TRBD2 (5 bases each). This CDR3 comprises 12 residues. The V end lost 4 bases, the J end lost 8 bases, and 10 bases lay between the germline ends. Germline values: CDR1 MGHDK, CDR2 SYGVNS. The CDR3, as DNA: TGTGCCAGCAGTGTCCTTGGGGGTACGCAGTATTTT. Its protein product is CASSVLGGTQYF.